This TCR beta chain was sequenced during a study of early T cells in non-severe SARS-CoV-2 infection. The overall study: With bulk RNA from unsorted whole blood as input, sequencing yielded unpaired chains. Regarding the study as a whole: A preference for anti-spike CD8 responses marked VDJdb matching, which missed private and CD4 specificities.

Individual cDNA molecules were tagged with unique molecular identifiers, the study reported. TCRdb recomputed calls from the 5' RACE reads with MiXCR, one row per CDR3 protein. The repertoire consists of tens of thousands of distinct CDR3 sequences, with 5.6% occurring once and the leading ten covering approximately 6.3%. There are many counts of this clonotype. Its antigen is still unknown. The CDR3 totals 15 residues. Per the germline V gene, CDR1 is SEHNR and CDR2 is FQNEAQ (reference sequence). V was cut by 5 bases and J by 5 bases, with 18 bases left in between. The sample taken for sequencing was whole blood. The chain joins TRBV7-9 to TRBJ2-5; D might be TRBD1 (6 bases). The receptor comes from an adult who was a healthcare worker with PCR-confirmed SARS-CoV-2 infection or an uninfected control (not recorded which). The CDR3 protein is CASSLLSSRGETQYF. The CDR3 DNA reads TGTGCCAGCAGCCTACTATCATCGAGGGGGGAGACCCAGTACTTC.